This T cell receptor beta chain stems from a study of T cell repertoires in cytomegalovirus infection. Overall study: Used in the study were CMV epitopes, some recently identified and HLA-C-restricted, others well-studied and HLA-B-restricted. Indications of both CMV infection and matching HLA type were provided by public TCR beta signatures.

Remarks on this clonotype: Its antigen is unidentified.

MiXCR was run by TCRdb on the reads, yielding one entry per CDR3 protein. The repertoire holds approximately 730,000 distinct CDR3 sequences, with approximately 33% as singletons. V trimming: 6 bases; J trimming: 0 bases; junction bases outside the gene matches: 3. This CDR3 contains 15 residues. Broader study findings: The study identified carriers of CMV plus the relevant HLA from cumulative public TCR beta family frequency. HLA-C-restricted CMV-specific TCR beta clonotypes prevailed in the ex vivo response.

The TCR originated in a human donor in good health (CMV status not recorded). Some clones in this sample may be carry-over from other donors' samples. Sequencing was performed on cultured PBMCs, taken from culture after CMV antigen stimulation. This rearrangement joins TRBV12-3 or TRBV12-4 to TRBJ2-2; 8 nucleotides match TRBD1. The CDR3 reads CASRWTGTNTGELFF. The CDR3 nucleotides read TGTGCCAGCAGATGGACAGGGACGAACACCGGGGAGCTGTTTTTT.